This T cell receptor beta chain was observed in a study of beta chain features in type 1 diabetes. Study at large: In age, gender and cell yields, patients were similar to healthy donors.

V shed 0 bases and J shed 3 bases, with 12 bases lying between them. Germline V gene sequence: CDR1 SGHRS, CDR2 YFSETQ. This CDR3 contains 15 residues. The study reverse transcribed the entire isolated RNA, so it sequenced expressed TCRB transcripts. Data came from immunoSEQ multiplex PCR; TCRdb stores just in-frame clones and leaves some out. Of approximately 600,000 clones listed, around 11% are singletons. Study-wide results and caveats: When VDJ junctions were examined, type 1 diabetes patients showed fewer insertions and more deletions. Significant though moderate, a shortening of TCRB CDR3s appeared in all four CD4+ subsets of Type 1 diabetes patients.

In regard to this clone: Its antigen is not known.

This chain uses TRBV5-1 with TRBJ1-1, with D tentatively TRBD1 (5 bases). What was sequenced was naive CD4+ T cells from blood. This sequence was found in a man aged 25 to 45 with type 1 diabetes. CDR3 DNA sequence: TGCGCCAGCAGCTTGGGGCAGGGCTTCGACACTGAAGCTTTCTTT. The encoded protein is CASSLGQGFDTEAFF.